A single sample gave rise to the 26 T cell receptor beta chains below, sequenced in a study of PD-1 blockade in classical Hodgkin lymphoma. Some clones are missing from TCRdb's copy, which holds only in-frame ones; the method was immunoSEQ multiplex PCR. This sample yields 80,000 to 100,000 clones, of which roughly 79% are seen a single time; about 15% belongs to the top ten. Every patient was affected by relapse after autologous stem cell transplantation, while exposure to brentuximab vedotin was not uniform. Sequenced here: peripheral blood mononuclear cells (PBMCs), sampled before the second cycle of nivolumab. The receptors come from a human donor with classical Hodgkin lymphoma.

The chain employs TRBV7-2 and TRBJ2-7; TRBD2 agrees at 7 bases. CDR3 length: 14 residues. V shed 5 bases and J 7 bases; nucleotides not matched to a gene: 11. The germline V gene has CDR1 SGHTA and CDR2 FQGNSA. CDR3 DNA sequence: TGTGCCAGCAGCCTCAGCGGGGCCTCTGAAGAGCAGTACTTC. Its protein product is CASSLSGASEEQYF.

This clone was seen only once. The chain combines TRBV6-5 with TRBJ1-1; D is undetermined. Germline CDR1 is MNHEY and CDR2 is SVGAGI. Trimming left V 3 bases short and J 2 bases short, with 7 bases between. This CDR3 contains 13 residues. The CDR3 protein is CASSYFRNTEAFF. CDR3 bases: TGTGCCAGCAGTTATTTTCGCAACACTGAAGCTTTCTTT.

The CDR3 nucleotides read TGCGCCAGCAGCTTGGTGACAGGCACCCCTAATGAAAAACTGTTTTTT. This codes for CASSLVTGTPNEKLFF. The chain links TRBV5-1 to TRBJ1-4, with D possibly TRBD1 on 6 matching bases. Germline V gene lookup returns CDR1 SGHRS and CDR2 YFSETQ. The CDR3 extends over 16 amino acids. The ends were cut back, 0 bases at V and 3 bases at J, with 12 bases in the middle. The full variable domain, its missing parts supplied by reference TRBV5-1 and TRBJ1-4, is KAGVTQTPRYLIKTRGQQVTLSCSPISGHRSVSWYQQTPGQGLQFLFEYFSETQRNKGNFPGRFSGRQFSNSRSEMNVSTLELGDSALYLCASSLVTGTPNEKLFFGSGTQLSVL.

V usage is TRBV30 and J usage is TRBJ2-5; D possibly corresponds to TRBD2 (6 bases). The DNA end is more similar to TRBJ2-7, so the J call may be wrong. The CDR3 is 12 residues long. Looked up from germline, CDR1 is GTSNPN and CDR2 is SVGIG (reference sequence). The CDR3 loop reads CAWSVGGYEQYF. The CDR3 DNA sequence: TGTGCCTGGAGTGTAGGAGGGTACGAGCAGTACTTC.

There are a few counts of this clone. J is TRBJ1-5 and V is TRBV2; D not resolved. V was cut by 3 bases and J by 5 bases, with 5 bases left in between. This CDR3 has 12 amino acids. Germline lookup yields CDR1 SNHLY and CDR2 FYNNEI. CDR3 loop: CASSDAYQPQHF. CDR3 DNA: TGTGCCAGCAGTGATGCGTATCAGCCCCAGCATTTT.

The rearrangement links TRBV4-2 to TRBJ1-2, with 12 bases identical to TRBD1. The CDR3 is made up of 15 amino acids. The germline gives CDR1 LGHNA, CDR2 YNFKEQ. Germline trimming cut 2 bases from V and 7 bases from J; bases unmatched to any gene: 5. CDR3 bases: TGTGCCAGCAGCCAAATGGGACAGGGGGCGCTTGGCTACACCTTC. It specifies CASSQMGQGALGYTF.

The CDR3 coding sequence is TGTGCCAGCAGCGCGCCTTGGTCCAATGAGCAGTTCTTC. Protein product: CASSAPWSNEQFF. The chain combines TRBV28 with TRBJ2-1; no firm D call. The CDR3 totals 13 residues. V lost 6 bases, J lost 6 bases, and 12 bases lay in between. CDR1 and CDR2 (germline): MDHEN, SYDVKM. Full variable domain (rest looked up from reference TRBV28 and TRBJ2-1): DVKVTQSSRYLVKRTGEKVFLECVQDMDHENMFWYRQDPGLGLRLIYFSYDVKMKEKGDIPEGYSVSREKKERFSLILESASTNQTSMYLCASSAPWSNEQFFGPGTRLTVL.

The V call is TRBV10-3, the J call TRBJ2-1, with 7 bases identical to TRBD2. The junction had 8 bases not matched to a gene; V was cut back by 0 bases and J by 3 bases. The CDR3 runs 17 residues. Per germline, CDR1 ENHRY and CDR2 SYGVKD. Here the CDR3 DNA reads TGTGCCATCAGTGAGTCGGCGAGCGGGGCGATCTACAATGAGCAGTTCTTC. This translates into CAISESASGAIYNEQFF.

This chain links TRBV7-2 with TRBJ2-5, with 9 bases that match TRBD2. V dropped 3 bases and J dropped 1; count of bases not matched to a gene: 6. The CDR3 contains 16 residues. The germline V gene has CDR1 SGHTA and CDR2 FQGNSA. The CDR3 DNA follows: TGTGCCAGCAGCTTCGTAGGGACTAGCACCCAAGAGACCCAGTACTTC. Encoded protein: CASSFVGTSTQETQYF.

The chain is built from TRBV30 and TRBJ1-5; unclear D gene. Deletions cut 0 bases from V and 0 bases from J, with 9 bases between. Germline V gene sequence: CDR1 GTSNPN, CDR2 SVGIG (reference sequence). The CDR3 spans 15 residues. This CDR3 is CAWSVGGYSNQPQHF. The CDR3 nucleotides are TGTGCCTGGAGTGTAGGAGGGTATAGCAATCAGCCCCAGCATTTT. The whole variable domain, filled in from reference TRBV30 and TRBJ1-5, reads SQTIHQWPATLVQPVGSPLSLECTVEGTSNPNLYWYRQAAGRGLQLLFYSVGIGQISSEVPQNLSASRPQDRQFILSSKKLLLSDSGFYLCAWSVGGYSNQPQHFGDGTRLSIL.

This clone was recorded only once. The chain is built from TRBV7-2 and TRBJ1-6; perhaps TRBD1 as D (5 bases). The CDR3 is 16 residues long. V was trimmed by 6 bases and J by 5 bases, leaving 17 bases between them. Germline CDR1 is SGHTA and CDR2 is FQGNSA. The CDR3 region has the DNA TGTGCCAGCAGATCCCGCCTCCAGGGTAATAATTCACCCCTCCACTTT. Protein: CASRSRLQGNNSPLHF.

This clone was observed a single time. The chain employs TRBV5-1 and TRBJ2-1; 16 bases agree with TRBD2. The trim removed 4 bases at V and 13 bases at J, leaving 17 bases unmatched. Germline V gene lookup returns CDR1 SGHRS and CDR2 YFSETQ. There are 18 residues in the CDR3. CDR3 loop: CASSQAGTSGRARLEQFF. CDR3 sequence (DNA): TGCGCCAGCAGCCAGGCCGGGACTAGCGGGAGGGCCCGGTTGGAACAGTTCTTC.

V gene TRBV19 combines with J gene TRBJ2-2, with TRBD1 identical over 10 bases. Unmatched junction bases numbered 8, after V lost 3 bases and J lost 4 bases. Germline CDR1 is LNHDA and CDR2 is SQIVND (reference sequence). The CDR3 spans 17 residues. CDR3 region: CASSMGTGQGITGELFF. For the CDR3, the DNA is TGTGCCAGTAGTATGGGGACGGGACAGGGGATCACCGGGGAGCTGTTTTTT.

The chain employs TRBV5-1 and TRBJ1-4, with 7 bases aligning to TRBD1. This CDR3 has 14 amino acids. V shed 4 bases and J 6 bases; nucleotides not matched to a gene: 6. Germline V gene data show CDR1 as SGHRS and CDR2 as YFSETQ. For the CDR3, the DNA is TGCGCCAGCAGCCGAACAGGGGCGGATGAAAAACTGTTTTTT. Encoded protein: CASSRTGADEKLFF.

The rearrangement joins TRBV5-1 to TRBJ2-2; the D gene is possibly TRBD2 (6 bases). Germline values: CDR1 SGHRS, CDR2 YFSETQ. This CDR3 has 15 amino acids. Trimming left V 6 bases short and J 4 bases short, with 16 bases between. CDR3 loop: CASKPGDGSTGELFF. The CDR3 DNA reads as TGCGCCAGCAAACCCGGTGACGGGAGCACCGGGGAGCTGTTTTTT.

The rearrangement uses TRBV5-1 and TRBJ1-4; 8 bases map to TRBD1. Losses at the gene ends were 3 bases for V and 2 bases for J; bases not matched to a gene: 3. The CDR3 is made up of 15 amino acids. Per the germline V gene, CDR1 is SGHRS and CDR2 is YFSETQ. CDR3 nucleotides: TGCGCCAGCAGCTCTACAGGGGGGACTAATGAAAAACTGTTTTTT. Its translation: CASSSTGGTNEKLFF.

The chain joins TRBV9 to TRBJ2-7; 10 bases map to TRBD1. CDR3 length: 14 amino acids. J was trimmed by 6 bases and V by 4 bases; bases with no gene match: 7. Germline CDR1 is SGDLS and CDR2 is YYNGEE. CDR3 region: CASSLDRGIGEQYF. The CDR3 DNA follows: TGTGCCAGCAGCCTGGACAGGGGGATCGGCGAGCAGTACTTC.

The chain has TRBV11-2 and TRBJ2-5, with D possibly being TRBD2 (7 bases). Germline-derived CDR1 and CDR2 are SGHAT and FQNNGV. Trimming pared 2 bases from V and 2 bases from J, leaving 15 bases between. The CDR3 covers 16 residues. CDR3 sequence (DNA): TGTGCCAGCAGCTTACTAGGGGGGGCTATACAAGAGACCCAGTACTTC. It translates to CASSLLGGAIQETQYF.

This rearrangement joins TRBV28 to TRBJ2-7; 8 bases agree with TRBD1. The CDR3 is 15 residues long. The trim removed 8 bases at V and 0 bases at J, leaving 9 bases unmatched. Germline V gene sequence: CDR1 MDHEN, CDR2 SYDVKM. CDR3 DNA sequence: TGTGCCAGCGGCGACAGGGGCCCTAACTCCTACGAGCAGTACTTC. Amino acid sequence: CASGDRGPNSYEQYF.

This sequence joins TRBV5-4 and TRBJ1-3; D remains ambiguous. The CDR3 has 16 amino acids. V gave up 4 bases and J gave up 2 bases, with 16 bases separating them. Germline loops: CDR1 SGHNT, CDR2 YYREEE (reference sequence). The CDR3 loop reads CASSDPSRLAGNTIYF. The CDR3 DNA reads TGTGCCAGCAGCGATCCCAGCAGGTTGGCTGGAAACACCATATATTTT.

The genes are TRBV6-5 and TRBJ2-3, with D possibly being TRBD2 (6 bases). The CDR3 has 15 residues. Deletions cut 2 bases from V and 2 bases from J, with 11 bases between. Germline V gene sequence: CDR1 MNHEY, CDR2 SVGAGI. In DNA form, the CDR3 reads TGTGCCAGCAGTTACGGGGGACTTAACACAGATACGCAGTATTTT. Protein product: CASSYGGLNTDTQYF.

The V call is TRBV18, the J call TRBJ2-7, with 11 bases identical to TRBD1. The CDR3 is made up of 14 amino acids. Germline CDR1 KGHSH, CDR2 LQKENI. J lost 7 bases, V lost 5 bases, and 7 bases had no gene match. Here the CDR3 reads CASSEGQGAWEQYF. The DNA of the CDR3 is TGTGCCAGCTCAGAAGGACAGGGGGCATGGGAGCAGTACTTC.

Turning to this clone: Distinct nucleotide sequences in the sample also encode this CDR3. The chain joins TRBV10-3 to TRBJ2-7, with no clear D. The CDR3 covers 15 residues. V was cut by 0 bases and J by 3 bases, with 12 bases left in between. Germline assignment: CDR1 ENHRY and CDR2 SYGVKD. The CDR3 protein is CAISESVSAFYEQYF. CDR3 nucleotides: TGTGCCATCAGTGAGTCGGTCTCTGCTTTCTACGAGCAGTACTTC.

This sequence joins TRBV7-8 and TRBJ2-3, with D uncertain. Germline assignment: CDR1 SGHVS and CDR2 FQNEAQ. V lost 1 base to trimming and J lost 9 bases, with 5 bases between them. CDR3 length: 11 residues. For the CDR3, the DNA is TGTGCCAGCAGCTTAGGGGCAACGCAGTATTTT. Protein product: CASSLGATQYF.

This clone appeared once. The chain uses TRBV5-1 and TRBJ2-2, with 8 bases lining up with TRBD2. Germline trimming cut 1 base from V and 3 bases from J; bases unmatched to any gene: 5. Per germline, CDR1 SGHRS and CDR2 YFSETQ. CDR3 length: 16 residues. The CDR3 sequence is CASSLTAGDHTGELFF. The DNA of the CDR3 is TGCGCCAGCAGCTTGACAGCGGGAGACCACACCGGGGAGCTGTTTTTT.

This clone was seen a few times. The J gene is TRBJ1-1, the V gene TRBV30, with TRBD1 matching over 7 bases. V shed 2 bases, J shed 4 bases, and the junction held 13 bases outside the gene matches. This CDR3 contains 16 residues. Germline loops: CDR1 GTSNPN, CDR2 SVGIG (reference sequence). The CDR3 protein is CAWSTPGQSHPTEAFF. CDR3 nucleotide sequence: TGTGCCTGGAGTACCCCGGGACAGTCCCATCCCACTGAAGCTTTCTTT.